A selection of T cell receptor beta chains follows, all from one sample in a study of blood T cell repertoires in COVID-19. Some clones are missing from TCRdb's copy, which holds only in-frame ones; the method was immunoSEQ multiplex PCR. The table lists roughly 180,000 clones, roughly 81% of them singletons. What was sequenced was peripheral blood. Every receptor here comes from a woman at least 80 years old with COVID-19, enrolled during active disease. The CDR3 runs from the conserved cysteine through the conserved F or W.

j_call	v_call	cdr3_length	cdr3_aa
TRBJ1-2	TRBV5-5	16	CASSSGGQFGIYGYTF
TRBJ2-1	TRBV7-3	17	CASSLGPSGGVYNEQFF
TRBJ2-3	TRBV19	14	CASSMASGTDTQYF
TRBJ2-7	TRBV3-1/TRBV3-2	12	CASSQRVEEQYF
TRBJ2-1	TRBV5-1	17	CASSLGTGLGPYNEQFF
TRBJ2-7	TRBV18	15	CASSPPGWGTYEQYF
TRBJ2-3	TRBV15	17	CATSFGLAGGGTDTQYF
TRBJ1-2	TRBV7-9	15	CASSLAGTGGFGYTF
TRBJ2-1	TRBV5-1	17	CASSLYRITEVNNEQFF
TRBJ1-1	TRBV19	14	CASSNRVADTEAFF
TRBJ2-3	TRBV2	14	CASSDRLAGDTQYF
TRBJ1-1	TRBV28	14	CASRGWTGVTEAFF
TRBJ1-1	TRBV6-5	13	CASSLGRNTEAFF
TRBJ1-3	TRBV9	13	CASSRRGGNTIYF
TRBJ2-5	TRBV12-5	14	CASGYGGPTATQYF
TRBJ1-2	TRBV4-2	16	CASSRPGTETNYGYTF
TRBJ2-1	TRBV7-9	16	CASSPEQFFPYNEQFF
TRBJ2-3	TRBV24-1	17	CATSDHPAGTSTDTQYF
TRBJ2-2	TRBV2	14	CASSEHYNTGELFF
TRBJ1-1	TRBV29-1	14	CSVVKGAEGTEAFF
TRBJ1-6	TRBV5-5	14	CASSKDRGNSPLHF
TRBJ2-7	TRBV28	12	CASSYPSYEQYF
TRBJ2-4	TRBV24-1	16	CATSETGTGGKNIQYF
TRBJ1-3	TRBV5-6	15	CASSLLASFRNTIYF
TRBJ2-1	TRBV27	14	CASSLVPDLWEQFF
TRBJ1-2	TRBV19	16	CASRTSFVDRSRGYTF
TRBJ1-2	TRBV7-9	14	CASSLGGDGHGYTF
TRBJ2-7	TRBV6-2/TRBV6-3	15	CASSTVTGSPYEQYF
TRBJ2-5	TRBV3-1/TRBV3-2	17	CASSQDGAGAKRGTQYF
TRBJ2-6	TRBV28	19	CASSSIRRQGFSGANVLTF
TRBJ2-1	TRBV11-3	18	CASSTLAGGFNGYNEQFF
TRBJ2-2	TRBV15	15	CATSRGGGDTGELFF
TRBJ2-3	TRBV9	13	CASSVASTDTQYF
TRBJ1-2	TRBV3-1/TRBV3-2	14	CASSQVTGSSGYTF
TRBJ1-2	TRBV11-2	15	CASSLDPSKTDGYTF
TRBJ1-2	TRBV18	13	CASSGPGGYGYTF
TRBJ2-1	TRBV2	14	CASRRGTSDNEQFF